This TCR beta chain is drawn from a study of blood T cell repertoires in COVID-19. In the authors' workflow: Amplification from reference gene primers served as the basis for estimated nucleated cell counts. Using immunoSEQ multiplex PCR, the repertoire was profiled, and TCRdb retains in-frame clones only, with some absent. Clone size and the V and J calls come from that table; the DNA yielded D and trimming. The table lists around 130,000 clones, under 95% of them singletons. The germline V gene has CDR1 SGHNT and CDR2 YYREEE (reference sequence). This CDR3 has 12 amino acids. V dropped 0 bases and J dropped 9 bases, with 4 bases sitting between them.

V and J are TRBV5-4 and TRBJ1-6, with D uncertain. The sample comprised peripheral blood. This clonotype was obtained from a man in his sixties with COVID-19, enrolled during active disease. CDR3 in amino acids: CASSLDSSPLHF. In DNA form, the CDR3 reads TGTGCCAGCAGCTTGGACAGTTCACCCCTCCACTTT.